This TCR beta chain appears in the sequencing data of a study of cytomegalovirus exposure and HLA in healthy donors. Study-wide results and caveats: Diagnosis of cytomegalovirus status made by the classifier reportedly showed high specificity and sensitivity.

This clone has only a few counts. Its antigen is currently unknown. CDR1 and CDR2 (germline): MDHEN, SYDVKM. V lost 4 bases and J lost 6; bases outside the gene matches: 9. The CDR3 consists of 15 residues. Both 60 Vbeta primers and 13 Jbeta primers went into the PCR. Clones were read by immunoSEQ multiplex PCR, and TCRdb kept only the in-frame ones, dropping some. The table shows approximately 170,000 clones, with 65% to 75% occurring only once. The V call is TRBV28, the J call TRBJ2-1, with 7 bases identical to TRBD2. The sample was PBMCs. This TCR was sampled from a man aged 25 to 45 in good health and CMV-seropositive. In DNA, the CDR3 is TGTGCCAGCAGTTCCCCTGGCGGGAGCCCCAATGAGCAGTTCTTC. Protein sequence: CASSSPGGSPNEQFF.